This TCR beta chain appears in the sequencing data of a study of cytomegalovirus exposure and HLA in healthy donors. The V and J ends lost 6 bases and 4 bases respectively, with 17 bases between them. Germline V lookup: CDR1 MNHEY, CDR2 SMNVEV (reference sequence). The length of the CDR3 is 15 residues. Study-level findings and limits: Analysis performed later found roughly 17,000 TCR beta sequences associated with HLA alleles at 0.05 false discovery rate.

The PCR made use of 60 Vbeta and 13 Jbeta primers. TCRdb keeps only in-frame clones here, not all; method: immunoSEQ multiplex PCR. The table has about 160,000 clones, about three quarters seen once. About this clone itself: The antigen is unknown.

The J gene is TRBJ2-3, the V gene TRBV27, with D maybe TRBD1 (6 bases). Material for sequencing was PBMCs. The receptor was isolated from a woman aged 25 to 39 in good health and CMV-seronegative. The CDR3 reads CASSHSRGRADTQYF. In nucleotides, the CDR3 is TGTGCCAGCAGCCACTCCAGGGGCCGGGCAGATACGCAGTATTTT.